This T cell receptor (beta chain) was sequenced during a study of T-cell memory formation after mild COVID-19. CDR1 is DFQATT, CDR2 SNEGSKA, per germline (reference sequence). The CDR3 extends over 14 amino acids. Germline trimming cut 5 bases from V and 5 bases from J; bases unmatched to any gene: 7. TCRdb reprocessed the 5' RACE reads via MiXCR and lists one record per CDR3 protein. The table shows roughly 550,000 distinct CDR3 sequences, with roughly 22% occurring only once. The TCR sequence derives from an adult woman who had mild COVID-19 (a few samples of this study predate the infection). Cell type and time point are not known. V usage is TRBV20-1 and J usage is TRBJ1-4; 8 positions agree with TRBD1. Sequences were obtained from PBMCs or a T cell subset sorted from them (not recorded which). As DNA, the CDR3 is TGCAGTGCTTTCCCCGGGACAGGAAATGAAAAACTGTTTTTT. It is translated as CSAFPGTGNEKLFF.